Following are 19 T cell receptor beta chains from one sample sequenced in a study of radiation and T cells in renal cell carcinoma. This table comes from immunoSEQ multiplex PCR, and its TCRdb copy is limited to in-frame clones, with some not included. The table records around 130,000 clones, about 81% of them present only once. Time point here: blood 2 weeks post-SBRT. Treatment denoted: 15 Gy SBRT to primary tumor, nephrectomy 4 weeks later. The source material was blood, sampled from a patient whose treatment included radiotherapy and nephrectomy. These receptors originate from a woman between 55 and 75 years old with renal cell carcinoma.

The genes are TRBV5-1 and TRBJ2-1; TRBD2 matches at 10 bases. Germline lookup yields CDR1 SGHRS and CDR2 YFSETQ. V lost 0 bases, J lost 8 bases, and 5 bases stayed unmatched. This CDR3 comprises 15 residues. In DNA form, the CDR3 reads TGCGCCAGCAGCTTGGGGACTAGCGGAGGCGATGAGCAGTTCTTC. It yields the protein CASSLGTSGGDEQFF.

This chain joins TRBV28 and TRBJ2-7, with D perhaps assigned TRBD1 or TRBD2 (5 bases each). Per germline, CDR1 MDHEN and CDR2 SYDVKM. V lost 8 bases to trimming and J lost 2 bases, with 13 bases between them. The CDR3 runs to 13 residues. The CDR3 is CASQGAIPYEQYF. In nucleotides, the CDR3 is TGTGCCAGCCAGGGAGCTATTCCCTACGAGCAGTACTTC.

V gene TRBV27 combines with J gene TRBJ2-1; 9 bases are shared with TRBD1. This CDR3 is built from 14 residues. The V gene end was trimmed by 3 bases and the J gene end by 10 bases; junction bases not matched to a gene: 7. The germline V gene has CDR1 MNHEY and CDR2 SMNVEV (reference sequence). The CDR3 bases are TGTGCCAGCAGTTTGATGGGACAGGGTTACGAGCAGTTCTTC. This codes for CASSLMGQGYEQFF.

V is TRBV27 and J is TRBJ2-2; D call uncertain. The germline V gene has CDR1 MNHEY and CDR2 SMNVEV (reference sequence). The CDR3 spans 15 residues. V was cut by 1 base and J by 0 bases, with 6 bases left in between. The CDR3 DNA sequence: TGTGCCAGCAGTTTATTGGCCACGAACACCGGGGAGCTGTTTTTT. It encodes CASSLLATNTGELFF.

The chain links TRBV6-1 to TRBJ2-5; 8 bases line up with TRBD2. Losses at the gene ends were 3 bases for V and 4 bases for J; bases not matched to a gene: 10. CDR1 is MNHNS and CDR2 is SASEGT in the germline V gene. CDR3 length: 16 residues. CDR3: CASSELWTGGRETQYF. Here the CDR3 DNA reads TGTGCCAGCAGTGAGCTGTGGACGGGGGGGCGAGAGACCCAGTACTTC.

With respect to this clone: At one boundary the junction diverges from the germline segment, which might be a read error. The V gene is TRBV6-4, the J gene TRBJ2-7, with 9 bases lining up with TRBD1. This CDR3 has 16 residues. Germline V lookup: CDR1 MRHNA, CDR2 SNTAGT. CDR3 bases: TGTGCCAGCAGTTACTCTGACAGGGGGTTCTCATACGAGCAGTACTTC. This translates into CASSYSDRGFSYEQYF.

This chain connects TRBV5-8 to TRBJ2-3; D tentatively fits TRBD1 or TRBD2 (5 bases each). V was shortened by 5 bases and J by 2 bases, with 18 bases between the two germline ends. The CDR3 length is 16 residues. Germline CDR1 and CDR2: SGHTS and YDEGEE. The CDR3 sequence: CASRPRDLSPTDTQYF. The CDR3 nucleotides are TGTGCCAGCAGGCCCCGGGACCTCTCCCCCACAGATACGCAGTATTTT.

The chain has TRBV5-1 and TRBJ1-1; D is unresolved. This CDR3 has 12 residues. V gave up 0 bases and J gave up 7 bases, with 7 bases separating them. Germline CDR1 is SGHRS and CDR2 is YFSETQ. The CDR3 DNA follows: TGCGCCAGCAGCTTGGAAGGCAATGAAGCTTTCTTT. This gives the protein CASSLEGNEAFF.

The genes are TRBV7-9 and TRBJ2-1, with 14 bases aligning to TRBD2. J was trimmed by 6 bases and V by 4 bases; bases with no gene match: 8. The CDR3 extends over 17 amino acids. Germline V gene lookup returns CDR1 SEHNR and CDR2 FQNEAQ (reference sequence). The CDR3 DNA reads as TGTGCCAGCAGCTCGGGGACTAGCGGGAGTTTGACCAATGAGCAGTTCTTC. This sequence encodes CASSSGTSGSLTNEQFF.

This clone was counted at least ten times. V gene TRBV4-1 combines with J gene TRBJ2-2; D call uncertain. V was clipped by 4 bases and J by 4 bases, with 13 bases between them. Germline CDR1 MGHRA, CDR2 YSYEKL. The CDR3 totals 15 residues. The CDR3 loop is CASSRDDTSTGELFF. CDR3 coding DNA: TGCGCCAGCAGCCGCGACGACACCTCCACCGGGGAGCTGTTTTTT.

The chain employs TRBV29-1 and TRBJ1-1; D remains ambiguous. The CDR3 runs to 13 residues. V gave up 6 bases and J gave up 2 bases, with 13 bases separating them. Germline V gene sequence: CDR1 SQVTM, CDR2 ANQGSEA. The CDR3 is CSVETVLNTEAFF. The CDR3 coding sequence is TGCAGCGTCGAGACCGTACTAAACACTGAAGCTTTCTTT.

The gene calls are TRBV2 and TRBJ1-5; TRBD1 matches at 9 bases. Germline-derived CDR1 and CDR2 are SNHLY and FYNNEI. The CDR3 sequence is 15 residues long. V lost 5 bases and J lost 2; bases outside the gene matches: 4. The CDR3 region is CASSTRTGGNQPQHF. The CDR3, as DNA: TGTGCCAGCAGTACCAGGACAGGGGGCAATCAGCCCCAGCATTTT.

In nucleotides, the CDR3 is TGTGCCAGCAGTGAATTTCCGGTGGGGGCCCTCCACTTT. Translated, it gives CASSEFPVGALHF. This chain links TRBV25-1 with TRBJ1-6, with TRBD1 as a possible D gene (5 bases). V lost 1 base, J lost 14 bases, and 12 bases lay in between. Germline assignment: CDR1 MGHDK and CDR2 SYGVNS. This CDR3 contains 13 residues.

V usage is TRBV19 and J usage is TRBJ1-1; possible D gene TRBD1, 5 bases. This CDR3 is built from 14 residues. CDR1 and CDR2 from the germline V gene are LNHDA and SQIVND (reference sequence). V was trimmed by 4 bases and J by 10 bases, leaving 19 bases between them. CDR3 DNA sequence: TGTGCCAGTAGTAAACAGGAGGGCCCTCCAGGAGCTTTCTTT. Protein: CASSKQEGPPGAFF. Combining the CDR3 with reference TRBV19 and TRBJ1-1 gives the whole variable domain DGGITQSPKYLFRKEGQNVTLSCEQNLNHDAMYWYRQDPGQGLRLIYYSQIVNDFQKGDIAEGYSVSREKKESFPLTVTSAQKNPTAFYLCASSKQEGPPGAFFGQGTRLTVV.

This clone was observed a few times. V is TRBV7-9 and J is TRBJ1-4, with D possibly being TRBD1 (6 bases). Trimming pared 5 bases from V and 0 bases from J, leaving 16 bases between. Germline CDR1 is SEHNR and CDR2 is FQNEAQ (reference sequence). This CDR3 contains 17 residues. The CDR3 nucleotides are TGTGCCAGCAGCCCGAAGGGGACACTAGCAACTAATGAAAAACTGTTTTTT. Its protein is CASSPKGTLATNEKLFF.

The CDR3 loop reads CASSLNTLAGNTIYF. The CDR3 DNA follows: TGTGCCAGCAGCTTGAACACGTTGGCTGGAAACACCATATATTTT. The V call is TRBV5-4, the J call TRBJ1-3; D uncertain. The CDR3 is made up of 15 amino acids. V gave up 1 base and J gave up 2 bases, with 10 bases separating them. Germline assignment: CDR1 SGHNT and CDR2 YYREEE (reference sequence).

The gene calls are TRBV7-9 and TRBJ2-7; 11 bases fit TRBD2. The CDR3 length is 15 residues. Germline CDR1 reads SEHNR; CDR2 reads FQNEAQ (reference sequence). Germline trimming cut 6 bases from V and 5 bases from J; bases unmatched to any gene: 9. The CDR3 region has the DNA TGTGCCAGCAGTCGACCACTAGCGGGAGTCGACGAGCAGTACTTC. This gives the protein CASSRPLAGVDEQYF.

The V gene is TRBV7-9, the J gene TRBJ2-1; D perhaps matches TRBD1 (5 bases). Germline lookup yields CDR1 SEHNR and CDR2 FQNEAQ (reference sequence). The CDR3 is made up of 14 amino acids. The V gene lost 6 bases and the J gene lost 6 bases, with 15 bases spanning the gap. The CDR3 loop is CASRRDSWANEQFF. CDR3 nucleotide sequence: TGTGCCAGCAGGCGAGACAGCTGGGCCAATGAGCAGTTCTTC.

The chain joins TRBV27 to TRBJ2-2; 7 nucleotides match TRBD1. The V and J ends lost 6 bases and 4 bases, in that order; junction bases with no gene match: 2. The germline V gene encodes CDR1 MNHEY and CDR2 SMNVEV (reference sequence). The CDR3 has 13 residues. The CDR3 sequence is CASRDRATGELFF. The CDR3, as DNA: TGTGCCAGCAGAGACAGGGCCACCGGGGAGCTGTTTTTT.